This is a list of T cell receptor beta chains from one sample in a study of neoadjuvant anti-PD-1 for oral cavity cancer. The assay was immunoSEQ multiplex PCR, and TCRdb's table has in-frame clones only and misses some. The sample shows more than 7,500 clones, 64% of them seen only once. The sequencing used PBMCs, collected after nivolumab (anti-PD-1) treatment. All receptors derive from a person aged 40 to 85 with oral cavity squamous cell carcinoma. Each CDR3 is given with its conserved first and last residue.

V: TRBV5-1; J: TRBJ2-7; length: 14; CDR3: CASSYRTVPYEQYF
V: TRBV7-8; J: TRBJ2-1; length: 16; CDR3: CASSHAGGIGVNEQFF
V: TRBV27; J: TRBJ2-1; length: 13; CDR3: CASRRLADNEQFF
V: TRBV4-1; J: TRBJ2-7; length: 16; CDR3: CASSQGLAGGPYEQYF
V: TRBV7-8; J: TRBJ2-4; length: 17; CDR3: CASSPPRRQAPKNIQYF
V: TRBV7-3; J: TRBJ1-2; length: 13; CDR3: CASSLTPDREHTF
V: TRBV28; J: TRBJ1-5; length: 12; CDR3: CASSLFNQPQHF
V: TRBV11-2; J: TRBJ1-2; length: 15; CDR3: CASSSLTGANYGYTF
V: TRBV7-2; J: TRBJ2-7; length: 15; CDR3: CASSPRQGVVYEQYF
V: TRBV5-5; J: TRBJ2-7; length: 16; CDR3: CASSLLTGTPAYEQYF
V: TRBV5-4; J: TRBJ2-1; length: 12; CDR3: CASSSPNNEQFF
V: TRBV30; J: TRBJ2-1; length: 13; CDR3: CAWSVRMNYEQFF
V: TRBV6-5; J: TRBJ1-2; length: 15; CDR3: CASTLLGGRNYGYTF
V: TRBV6-5; J: TRBJ2-7; length: 16; CDR3: CASSYSSGPTAYEQYF
V: TRBV28; J: TRBJ2-7; length: 14; CDR3: CASRGTGSTYEQYF
V: TRBV28; J: TRBJ1-2; length: 14; CDR3: CASSPAVTGYGYTF
V: TRBV5-1; J: TRBJ1-3; length: 16; CDR3: CASSSGRGPSGNTIYF
V: TRBV27; J: TRBJ2-2; length: 16; CDR3: CASSLSPAQFLGELFF
V: TRBV6-5; J: TRBJ1-1; length: 15; CDR3: CASSYTDRVGTEAFF
V: TRBV6-4; J: TRBJ2-7; length: 13; CDR3: CASSVEESYEQYF
V: TRBV7-2; J: TRBJ1-1; length: 13; CDR3: CASSTTRNTEAFF
V: TRBV7-6; J: TRBJ2-1; length: 13; CDR3: CASSFDRRGEQFF
V: TRBV10-2; J: TRBJ2-5; length: 16; CDR3: CASSESRGTDGRTQYF
V: TRBV28; J: TRBJ1-2; length: 14; CDR3: CASRIHLTRTGYTF
V: TRBV7-3; J: TRBJ1-2; length: 13; CDR3: CASSSTGSNGYTF
V: TRBV27; J: TRBJ1-2; length: 14; CDR3: CASSSHLQGSGYTF